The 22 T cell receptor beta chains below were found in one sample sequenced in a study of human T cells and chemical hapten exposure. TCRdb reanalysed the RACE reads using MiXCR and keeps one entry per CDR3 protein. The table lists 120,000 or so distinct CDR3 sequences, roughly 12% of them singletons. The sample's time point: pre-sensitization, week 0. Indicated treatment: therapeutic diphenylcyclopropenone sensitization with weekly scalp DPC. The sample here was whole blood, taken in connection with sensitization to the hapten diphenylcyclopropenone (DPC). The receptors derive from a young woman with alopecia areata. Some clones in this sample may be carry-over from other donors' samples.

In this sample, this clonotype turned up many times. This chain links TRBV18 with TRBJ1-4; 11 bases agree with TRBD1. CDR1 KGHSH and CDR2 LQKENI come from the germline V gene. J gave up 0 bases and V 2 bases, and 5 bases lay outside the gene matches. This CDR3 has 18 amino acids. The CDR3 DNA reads TGTGCCAGCTCACCAATGGACAGGGGGCCTGCAACTAATGAAAAACTGTTTTTT. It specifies CASSPMDRGPATNEKLFF.

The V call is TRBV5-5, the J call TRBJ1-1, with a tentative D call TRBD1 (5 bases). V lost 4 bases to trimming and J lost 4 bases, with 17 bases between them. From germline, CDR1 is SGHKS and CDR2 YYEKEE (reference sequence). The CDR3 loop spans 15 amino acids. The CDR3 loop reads CASSPPLGGPTEAFF. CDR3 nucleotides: TGTGCCAGCAGCCCTCCCCTGGGGGGACCCACTGAAGCTTTCTTT.

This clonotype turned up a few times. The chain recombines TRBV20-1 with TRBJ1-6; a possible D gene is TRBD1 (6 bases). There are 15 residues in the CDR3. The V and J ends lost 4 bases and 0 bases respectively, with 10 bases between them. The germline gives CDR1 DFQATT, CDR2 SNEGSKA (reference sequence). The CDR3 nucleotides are TGCAGTGCTATCAGGGGCAGCTCCTATAATTCACCCCTCCACTTT. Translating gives CSAIRGSSYNSPLHF.

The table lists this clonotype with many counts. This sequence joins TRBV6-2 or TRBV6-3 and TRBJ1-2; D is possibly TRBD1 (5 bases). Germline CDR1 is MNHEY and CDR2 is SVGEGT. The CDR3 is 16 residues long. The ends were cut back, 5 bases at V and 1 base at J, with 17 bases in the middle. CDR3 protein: CASSTVRGLINYGYTF. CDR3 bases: TGTGCCAGCAGTACGGTCCGGGGCCTGATTAACTATGGCTACACCTTC.

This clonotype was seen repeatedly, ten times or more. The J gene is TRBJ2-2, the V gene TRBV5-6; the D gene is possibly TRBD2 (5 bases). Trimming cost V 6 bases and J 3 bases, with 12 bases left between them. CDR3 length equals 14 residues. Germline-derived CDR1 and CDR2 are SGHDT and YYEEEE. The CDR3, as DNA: TGTGCCAGCACTGGAGGACGGGACACCGGGGAGCTGTTTTTT. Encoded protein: CASTGGRDTGELFF.

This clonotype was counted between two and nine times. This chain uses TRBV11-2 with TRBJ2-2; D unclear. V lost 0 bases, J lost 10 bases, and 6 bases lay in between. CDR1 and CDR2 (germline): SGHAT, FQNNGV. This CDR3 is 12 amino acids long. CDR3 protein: CASSLEIAELFF. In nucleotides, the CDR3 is TGTGCCAGCAGCTTAGAAATTGCGGAGCTGTTTTTT.

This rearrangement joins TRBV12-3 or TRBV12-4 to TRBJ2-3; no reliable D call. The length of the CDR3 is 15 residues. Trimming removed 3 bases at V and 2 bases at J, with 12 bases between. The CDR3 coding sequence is TGTGCCAGCAGTTTCTCTCGGCAGTACACAGATACGCAGTATTTT. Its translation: CASSFSRQYTDTQYF.

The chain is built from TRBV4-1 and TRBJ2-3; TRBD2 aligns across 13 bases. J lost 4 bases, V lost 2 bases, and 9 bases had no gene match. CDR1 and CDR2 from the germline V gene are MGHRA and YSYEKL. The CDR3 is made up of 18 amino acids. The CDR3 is CASSQLTSGGFGADTQYF. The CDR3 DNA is TGCGCCAGCAGCCAACTGACTAGCGGGGGGTTTGGCGCAGATACGCAGTATTTT.

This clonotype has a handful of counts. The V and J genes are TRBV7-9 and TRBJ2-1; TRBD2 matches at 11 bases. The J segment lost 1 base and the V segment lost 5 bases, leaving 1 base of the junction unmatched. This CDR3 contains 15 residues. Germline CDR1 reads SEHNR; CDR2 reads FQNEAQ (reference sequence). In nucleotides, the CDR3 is TGTGCCAGCAGCCCTAGCGGGGGGTCCTACAATGAGCAGTTCTTC. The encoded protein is CASSPSGGSYNEQFF.

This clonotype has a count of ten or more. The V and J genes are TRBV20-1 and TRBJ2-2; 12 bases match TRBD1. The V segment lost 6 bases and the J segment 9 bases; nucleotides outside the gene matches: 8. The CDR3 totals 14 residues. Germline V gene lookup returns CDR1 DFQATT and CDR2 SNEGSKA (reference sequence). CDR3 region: CSARDRGPSRELFF. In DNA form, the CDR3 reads TGCAGTGCCCGGGACAGGGGGCCGAGTCGGGAGCTGTTTTTT.

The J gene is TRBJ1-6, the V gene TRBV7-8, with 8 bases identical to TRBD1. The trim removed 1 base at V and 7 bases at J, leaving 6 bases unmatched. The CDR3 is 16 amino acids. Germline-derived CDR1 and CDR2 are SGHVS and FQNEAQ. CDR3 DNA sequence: TGTGCCAGCAGCTTAGTCTTTGGGACAGGAAATTCACCCCTCCACTTT. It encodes CASSLVFGTGNSPLHF.

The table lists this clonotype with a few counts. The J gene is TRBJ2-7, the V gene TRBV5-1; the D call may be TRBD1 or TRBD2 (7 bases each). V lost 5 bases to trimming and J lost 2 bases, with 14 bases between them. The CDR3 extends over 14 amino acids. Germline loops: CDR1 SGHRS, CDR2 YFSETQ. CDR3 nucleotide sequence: TGCGCCAGCAGAATTCAGGGGGGGACCTACGAGCAGTACTTC. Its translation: CASRIQGGTYEQYF.

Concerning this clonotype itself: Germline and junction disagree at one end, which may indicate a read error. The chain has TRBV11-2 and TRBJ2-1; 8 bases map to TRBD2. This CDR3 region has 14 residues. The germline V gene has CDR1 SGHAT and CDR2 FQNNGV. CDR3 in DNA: TGTGCCAGCAGTTACGAACTAGCGGACAATGAGCACTTCTTC. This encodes CASSYELADNEHFF.

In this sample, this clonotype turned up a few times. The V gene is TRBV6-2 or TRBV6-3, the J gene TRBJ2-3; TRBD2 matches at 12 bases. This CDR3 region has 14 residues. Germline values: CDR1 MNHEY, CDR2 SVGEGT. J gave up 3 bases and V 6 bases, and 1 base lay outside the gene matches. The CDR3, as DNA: TGTGCCAGCAGGACTAGCGGGGGTACAGATACGCAGTATTTT. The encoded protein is CASRTSGGTDTQYF.

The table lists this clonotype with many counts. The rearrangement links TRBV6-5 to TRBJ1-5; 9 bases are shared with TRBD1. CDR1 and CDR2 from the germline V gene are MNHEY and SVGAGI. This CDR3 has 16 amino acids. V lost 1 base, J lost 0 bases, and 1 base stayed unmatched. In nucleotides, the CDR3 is TGTGCCAGCAGTTACTTACAGGGGGCTAGCAATCAGCCCCAGCATTTT. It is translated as CASSYLQGASNQPQHF.

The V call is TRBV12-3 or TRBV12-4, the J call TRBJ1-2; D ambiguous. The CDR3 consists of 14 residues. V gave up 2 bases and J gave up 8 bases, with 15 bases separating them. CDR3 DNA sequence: TGTGCCAGCAGTTTATGGGCAATACTGGGAGGCTACACCTTC. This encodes CASSLWAILGGYTF.

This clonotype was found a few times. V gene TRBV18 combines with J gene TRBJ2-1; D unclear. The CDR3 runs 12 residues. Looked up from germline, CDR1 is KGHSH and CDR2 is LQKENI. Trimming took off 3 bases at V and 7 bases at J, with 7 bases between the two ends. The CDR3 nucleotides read TGTGCCAGCTCACCTCTGGGGAATGAGCAGTTCTTC. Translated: CASSPLGNEQFF.

DNA of the CDR3: TGTGCCAGCAGCTTAGATCGGGCAACTAATGAAAAACTGTTTTTT. It specifies CASSLDRATNEKLFF. The chain carries TRBV11-2 and TRBJ1-4; D gene unclear. Germline V gives CDR1 SGHAT, CDR2 FQNNGV. This CDR3 has 15 amino acids. Trimming shortened V by 0 bases and J by 0 bases, and 5 bases separated the two germline ends.

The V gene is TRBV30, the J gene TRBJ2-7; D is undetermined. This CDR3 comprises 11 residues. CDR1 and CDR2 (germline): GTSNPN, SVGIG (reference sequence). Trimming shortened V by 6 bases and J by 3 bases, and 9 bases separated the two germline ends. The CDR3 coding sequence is TGTGCCTGCGAAGAACACTACGAGCAGTACTTC. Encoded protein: CACEEHYEQYF.

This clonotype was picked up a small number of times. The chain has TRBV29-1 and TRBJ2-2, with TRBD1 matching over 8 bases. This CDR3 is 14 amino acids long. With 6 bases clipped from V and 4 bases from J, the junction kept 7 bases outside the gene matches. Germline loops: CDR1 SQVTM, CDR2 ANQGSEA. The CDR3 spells CSVVDRETTGELFF. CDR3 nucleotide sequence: TGCAGCGTAGTGGACAGGGAGACCACCGGGGAGCTGTTTTTT.

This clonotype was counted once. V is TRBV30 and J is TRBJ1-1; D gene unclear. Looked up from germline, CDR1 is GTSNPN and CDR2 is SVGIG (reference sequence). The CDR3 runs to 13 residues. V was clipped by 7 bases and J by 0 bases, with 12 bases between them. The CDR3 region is CASTGSVNTEAFF. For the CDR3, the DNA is TGTGCCTCCACGGGCAGCGTGAACACTGAAGCTTTCTTT.

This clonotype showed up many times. In DNA form, the CDR3 reads TGTGCCAGCAGCCAGACAGGGGTAGTTCAGCCCCAGCATTTT. Encoded protein: CASSQTGVVQPQHF. V and J are TRBV11-2 and TRBJ1-5; 8 bases are shared with TRBD1. J lost 6 bases, V lost 5 bases, and 6 bases had no gene match. CDR1 is SGHAT, CDR2 FQNNGV, per germline. The CDR3 has 14 residues.